The 32 T cell receptor beta chains given below trace back to one sample, sequenced in a study of T cells in Graves' hyperthyroidism and ophthalmopathy. Amplification yielded TCR beta CDR3 regions, with RNA transcripts as the source. During a first-round RT-PCR of the TCR CDR3, the HTBI primer set was used. TCRdb analysed the multiplex PCR reads with MiXCR anew, one entry per CDR3 protein. The data contain roughly 500,000 distinct CDR3 sequences, approximately 25% of them singletons. Source material: blood. These receptors were collected from a young woman with Graves' ophthalmopathy.

For this clonotype: A clone one base away is much larger, so this may be a read error. The chain recombines TRBV6-5 with TRBJ1-1, with D maybe TRBD1 (5 bases). CDR1 MNHEY and CDR2 SVGAGI come from the germline V gene. This CDR3 is built from 12 residues. The CDR3 protein is CASSWGVTEASF. CDR3 sequence (DNA): TGTGCCAGCAGTTGGGGCGTCACTGAAGCTTCCTTT.

This clonotype was seen at least ten times. This chain joins TRBV6-1 and TRBJ2-2; D might be TRBD2 (6 bases). Trimming cost V 7 bases and J 7 bases, with 16 bases left between them. CDR1 MNHNS and CDR2 SASEGT come from the germline V gene. The CDR3 totals 14 residues. The CDR3 sequence: CASTPAGWDGELFF. The DNA of the CDR3 is TGTGCCAGCACGCCGGCGGGGTGGGACGGGGAGCTGTTTTTT.

This clonotype was counted many times. V gene TRBV24-1 combines with J gene TRBJ1-2; 8 bases fit TRBD1. CDR3 length equals 14 residues. V was clipped by 3 bases and J by 4 bases; unmatched bases: 3. The V gene's germline CDR1 is KGHDR and CDR2 SFDVKD. For the CDR3, the DNA is TGTGCCACCAGTGATACTCAGGGGGCCTATGGCTACACCTTC. The encoded protein is CATSDTQGAYGYTF.

In this sample, this clonotype turned up many times. The genes are TRBV11-2 and TRBJ2-7, with D hard to call. The CDR3 sequence is 14 residues long. The germline V and J ends were trimmed by 5 bases and 7 bases, with 18 bases remaining between them. Germline CDR1 is SGHAT and CDR2 is FQNNGV. The DNA of the CDR3 is TGTGCCAGCAGCACCGGGCCCGCTGTAGTGGAGCAGTACTTC. This encodes CASSTGPAVVEQYF.

J is TRBJ1-1 and V is TRBV29-1, with D possibly being TRBD1 (5 bases). Trimming removed 5 bases at V and 8 bases at J, with 21 bases between. The CDR3 covers 14 residues. From germline, CDR1 is SQVTM and CDR2 ANQGSEA. The CDR3 spells CSVRGYGGKLEAFF. Here the CDR3 DNA reads TGCAGCGTTCGGGGCTACGGGGGTAAGTTGGAAGCTTTCTTT.

The sample holds many counts of this clonotype. V gene TRBV10-3 combines with J gene TRBJ1-1; possible D gene TRBD1, 6 bases. V was pared by 3 bases and J by 7 bases, with 15 bases between. Per the germline V gene, CDR1 is ENHRY and CDR2 is SYGVKD. The CDR3 runs 14 residues. The CDR3 sequence is CAISDRGTIDEAFF. The CDR3 DNA sequence: TGTGCCATCAGTGACCGCGGGACAATTGATGAAGCTTTCTTT.

This clonotype was observed many times. The chain combines TRBV2 with TRBJ2-6, with D possibly being TRBD1 (6 bases). Germline loops: CDR1 SNHLY, CDR2 FYNNEI. The CDR3 extends over 16 amino acids. Trimming took off 6 bases at V and 0 bases at J, with 12 bases between the two ends. CDR3 nucleotide sequence: TGTGCCAGCAGAGCAACAGGGAGCTCTGGGGCCAACGTCCTGACTTTC. It is translated as CASRATGSSGANVLTF.

The gene calls are TRBV24-1 and TRBJ2-5, with 12 bases aligning to TRBD2. CDR1 KGHDR and CDR2 SFDVKD come from the germline V gene. CDR3 length: 15 residues. J was trimmed by 5 bases and V by 5 bases; bases with no gene match: 5. The CDR3: CATSVLAGGHETQYF. The CDR3 DNA sequence: TGTGCCACCAGTGTCCTAGCGGGGGGGCATGAGACCCAGTACTTC.

The sample holds a few counts of this clonotype. The chain carries TRBV27 and TRBJ1-2, with 7 bases fitting TRBD1. With V trimmed by 5 bases and J by 4 bases, 10 bases remained unmatched. Germline V gives CDR1 MNHEY, CDR2 SMNVEV (reference sequence). There are 15 residues in the CDR3. The CDR3 is CASSVRGGASYGYTF. As DNA, the CDR3 is TGTGCCAGCAGTGTCCGAGGGGGCGCGTCCTATGGCTACACCTTC.

This clonotype was found many times. As DNA, the CDR3 is TGTGCCAGCAGGACGGGACAGGGGGTAGGGGAGCAGTACTTC. Translating it yields CASRTGQGVGEQYF. V and J are TRBV28 and TRBJ2-7; 11 positions agree with TRBD1. Trimming removed 6 bases from V and 7 bases from J; junction bases left unmatched: 8. CDR1 MDHEN and CDR2 SYDVKM come from the germline V gene. The CDR3 sequence is 14 residues long.

Notes on this clonotype: One base away lies a much larger clone, so this may be a sequencing read error. The rearrangement joins TRBV20-1 to TRBJ2-3; the match to TRBD2 covers 8 bases. CDR1 and CDR2 from the germline V gene are DFQATT and SNEGSKA (reference sequence). This CDR3 has 15 amino acids. The CDR3 sequence: CSALAGSGSTDTQDF. The CDR3 DNA sequence: TGCAGTGCCTTAGCGGGGTCAGGGAGCACAGATACGCAGGATTTT.

This clonotype was recorded at least ten times. It may be a read error: a sequence one base away is much more abundant. This is likely a read error, given that the CDR3 carries no conserved phenylalanine or tryptophan at its end. The chain has TRBV27 and TRBJ1-3, with TRBD1 as a possible D gene (6 bases). The CDR3 runs to 14 residues. Trimming removed 5 bases from V and 4 bases from J, with 12 bases in between. Per the germline V gene, CDR1 is MNHEY and CDR2 is SMNVEV (reference sequence). In DNA, the CDR3 is TGTGCCAGCAGTAATACAGGGACCGGAAACACCATATATTCT. It specifies CASSNTGTGNTIYS.

This clonotype was recorded at least ten times. As DNA, the CDR3 is TGTGCCAGCACCACAACAGGGAGCTATGGCTACACCTTC. Translation: CASTTTGSYGYTF. The J gene is TRBJ1-2, the V gene TRBV2; possibly TRBD1 for D (6 bases). Germline CDR1 SNHLY, CDR2 FYNNEI. The CDR3 consists of 13 residues. Trimming shortened V by 7 bases and J by 4 bases, and 13 bases separated the two germline ends. The full variable domain, rest sourced from reference TRBV2 and TRBJ1-2, is EPEVTQTPSHQVTQMGQEVILRCVPISNHLYFYWYRQILGQKVEFLVSFYNNEISEKSEIFDDQFSVERPDGSNFTLKIRSTKLEDSAMYFCASTTTGSYGYTFGSGTRLTVV.

This clonotype was seen ten or more times. The chain uses TRBV6-5 and TRBJ1-2; unclear D gene. Trimming stripped 6 bases from V and 5 bases from J, with 25 bases between. Germline V gives CDR1 MNHEY, CDR2 SVGAGI. The CDR3 consists of 17 residues. The CDR3 DNA sequence: TGTGCCAGCAGGTACAGAGAGCCGTCCATTCCTTCATATGGCTACACCTTC. Translating it yields CASRYREPSIPSYGYTF.

This clonotype has at least ten counts. This chain joins TRBV24-1 and TRBJ2-2; the D gene is possibly TRBD1 (5 bases). This CDR3 comprises 16 residues. V gave up 2 bases and J gave up 0 bases, with 9 bases separating them. CDR1 is KGHDR and CDR2 is SFDVKD in the germline V gene. The CDR3 region has the DNA TGTGCCACCAGTGATTGGGGCAGTTCGAACACCGGGGAGCTGTTTTTT. Translation gives CATSDWGSSNTGELFF.

This rearrangement joins TRBV7-2 to TRBJ2-7; D gene unclear. The germline V gene encodes CDR1 SGHTA and CDR2 FQGNSA. This CDR3 has 11 amino acids. Trimming took off 11 bases at V and 4 bases at J, with 12 bases between the two ends. The CDR3 bases are TGTGCCGCCGGAGATAGGTACGAGCAGTACTTC. Translating gives CAAGDRYEQYF. Variable domain in full (rest from reference TRBV7-2 and TRBJ2-7): GAGVSQSPSNKVTEKGKDVELRCDPISGHTALYWYRQSLGQGLEFLIYFQGNSAPDKSGLPSDRFSAERTGGSVSTLTIQRTQQEDSAVYLCAAGDRYEQYFGPGTRLTVT.

This clonotype was observed many times. The chain joins TRBV19 to TRBJ2-5; the D gene is possibly TRBD1 (6 bases). This CDR3 contains 14 residues. Germline lookup yields CDR1 LNHDA and CDR2 SQIVND (reference sequence). Trimming pared 5 bases from V and 1 base from J, leaving 11 bases between. CDR3 bases: TGTGCCAGTAGTGTACAGGGTACCCAAGAGACCCAGTACTTC. Its protein product is CASSVQGTQETQYF.

Ten or more counts support this clonotype. This chain connects TRBV12-3 or TRBV12-4 to TRBJ1-1; possibly TRBD1 for D (6 bases). V lost 5 bases to trimming and J lost 2 bases, with 21 bases between them. CDR3 length: 17 residues. CDR3 in amino acids: CASSPRRGAIRNTEAFF. CDR3 nucleotide sequence: TGTGCCAGCAGTCCGCGGAGGGGGGCGATAAGAAACACTGAAGCTTTCTTT.

CDR3 in DNA: TGCGCCAGCAGCCAAGTGGGACAGGGGAACTATGGCTACACCTTC. This encodes CASSQVGQGNYGYTF. The chain joins TRBV4-1 to TRBJ1-2, with 10 bases identical to TRBD1. The CDR3 totals 15 residues. Trimming cost V 1 base and J 2 bases; bases outside gene matches: 1. Germline CDR1 MGHRA, CDR2 YSYEKL.

There are many counts of this clonotype. The V gene is TRBV7-2, the J gene TRBJ2-2, with D perhaps matching TRBD1 or TRBD2 (5 bases each). The CDR3 covers 14 residues. From germline, CDR1 is SGHTA and CDR2 FQGNSA. Trimming removed 10 bases at V and 2 bases at J, with 14 bases between. CDR3 sequence: CATPPGTNTGELFF. The CDR3 nucleotides are TGTGCCACCCCGCCCGGGACCAACACCGGGGAGCTGTTTTTT.

This clonotype has at least ten counts. J is TRBJ2-7 and V is TRBV11-2, with D perhaps matching TRBD2 (5 bases). This CDR3 is built from 14 residues. Trimming stripped 5 bases from V and 3 bases from J, with 14 bases between. Germline V gene sequence: CDR1 SGHAT, CDR2 FQNNGV. CDR3 DNA sequence: TGTGCCAGCAGCCCCCTGTTGGGAGACTACGAGCAGTACTTC. Its protein is CASSPLLGDYEQYF. The full variable domain, its missing parts supplied by reference TRBV11-2 and TRBJ2-7, is EAGVAQSPRYKIIEKRQSVAFWCNPISGHATLYWYQQILGQGPKLLIQFQNNGVVDDSQLPKDRFSAERLKGVDSTLKIQPAKLEDSAVYLCASSPLLGDYEQYFGPGTRLTVT.

This clonotype came up a few times. This chain joins TRBV6-4 and TRBJ2-3; D gene uncertain. CDR1 and CDR2 from the germline V gene are MRHNA and SNTAGT. V shed 5 bases and J shed 2 bases, with 17 bases lying between them. The length of the CDR3 is 16 residues. In DNA form, the CDR3 reads TGTGCCAGCAGTATTCGACTGCCGTCTGACACAGATACGCAGTATTTT. Its translation is CASSIRLPSDTDTQYF.

This clonotype was picked up many times. This rearrangement joins TRBV6-5 to TRBJ1-2; no reliable D call. V shed 7 bases and J shed 10 bases, with 19 bases lying between them. CDR3 length equals 13 residues. Germline V gene lookup returns CDR1 MNHEY and CDR2 SVGAGI. The CDR3 region is CASTALKEWAYTF. The CDR3 DNA is TGTGCCAGCACCGCTTTAAAAGAGTGGGCCTACACCTTC.

The table lists this clonotype with many counts. The V call is TRBV12-3 or TRBV12-4, the J call TRBJ1-5; TRBD1 might be the D (5 bases). CDR3 length: 14 residues. Between the trimmed V and J ends, which lost 6 bases and 7 bases, there was a span of 16 bases. The CDR3 sequence: CASSLRGAGQPQHF. CDR3 nucleotides: TGTGCCAGCAGCCTGCGCGGGGCCGGACAGCCCCAGCATTTT.

The chain uses TRBV12-3 or TRBV12-4 and TRBJ2-5, with D unclear. V lost 1 base, J lost 0 bases, and 12 bases lay in between. CDR3 length: 16 amino acids. The CDR3: CASSLGRAPYQETQYF. The CDR3 nucleotides read TGTGCCAGCAGTTTAGGAAGGGCCCCGTACCAAGAGACCCAGTACTTC.

This clonotype showed up many times. The chain recombines TRBV12-3 or TRBV12-4 with TRBJ1-3, with 8 bases fitting TRBD1. J lost 9 bases, V lost 4 bases, and 2 bases had no gene match. The CDR3 contains 12 residues. CDR3 DNA: TGTGCCAGCAGTTCTACAGGGGGCACCATATATTTT. It translates to CASSSTGGTIYF.

This clonotype was detected ten times or more. As DNA, the CDR3 is TGCGCCAGCAGCACCCTCCGGGACACACAGCAAGAGACCCAGTACTTC. It encodes CASSTLRDTQQETQYF. The V and J genes are TRBV5-1 and TRBJ2-5, with a weak D call TRBD1 (6 bases). The CDR3 length is 16 residues. V lost 4 bases to trimming and J lost 2 bases, with 18 bases between them. From germline, CDR1 is SGHRS and CDR2 YFSETQ.

This clonotype was counted many times. The chain combines TRBV7-2 with TRBJ1-5, with D possibly being TRBD1 (5 bases). Trimming pared 5 bases from V and 1 base from J, leaving 12 bases between. From germline, CDR1 is SGHTA and CDR2 FQGNSA. This CDR3 comprises 15 residues. In DNA, the CDR3 is TGTGCCAGCAGCCGGGACGGGAAGAGCAATCAGCCCCAGCATTTT. Translation: CASSRDGKSNQPQHF.

The V call is TRBV12-3 or TRBV12-4, the J call TRBJ1-1; D remains unclear. V gave up 5 bases and J gave up 0 bases, with 10 bases separating them. The CDR3 length is 14 residues. The CDR3 DNA reads TGTGCCAGCAGTAGGGTTAGTATGAACACTGAAGCTTTCTTT. Protein: CASSRVSMNTEAFF.

This clonotype was counted many times. V gene TRBV12-3 or TRBV12-4 combines with J gene TRBJ2-7; D is unclear. The CDR3 spans 13 residues. The V gene lost 2 bases and the J gene lost 4 bases, with 9 bases spanning the gap. The CDR3 nucleotides read TGTGCCAGCAGTTTACAGGTTGCGTACGAGCAGTACTTC. This sequence encodes CASSLQVAYEQYF.

Only a few counts were recorded for this clonotype. The chain has TRBV10-2 and TRBJ1-6; no clear D gene. The germline CDR1 and CDR2 sequences are WSHSY and SAAADI. V shed 5 bases and J shed 9 bases, with 8 bases lying between them. This CDR3 has 12 amino acids. The CDR3 spells CASSSTFSPLHF. The CDR3, as DNA: TGCGCCAGCAGTTCTACATTTTCACCCCTCCACTTT.

This clonotype was detected a few times. The genes are TRBV6-1 and TRBJ1-1; D uncertain. CDR3 size: 14 residues. Trimming removed 2 bases from V and 6 bases from J, with 13 bases in between. The germline V gene has CDR1 MNHNS and CDR2 SASEGT. The CDR3 here is CASSENGEFAEAFF. CDR3 in DNA: TGTGCCAGCAGTGAAAACGGAGAGTTCGCTGAAGCTTTCTTT.